These 20 T cell receptor beta chains originate from one sample sequenced in a study of OX40 agonist ivuxolimab in advanced cancers. Sequencing was performed with immunoSEQ multiplex PCR; in TCRdb, only in-frame clones are kept and a portion is missing. The sample lists fewer than 90,000 clones, roughly 92% occurring once. Source: CD4+ or CD8+ T cells sorted from blood, taken in a trial of the OX40 agonist ivuxolimab. These receptors all stem from an adult with an advanced solid tumor such as melanoma, head and neck, liver or kidney cancer.

This clone appeared a single time. V gene TRBV13 combines with J gene TRBJ2-7; D remains ambiguous. The CDR3 contains 12 residues. Trimming cost V 3 bases and J 5 bases, with 8 bases left between them. Germline assignment: CDR1 PRHDT and CDR2 FYEKMQ (reference sequence). Written as DNA, the CDR3 is TGTGCCAGCAGCTTTAAGAGAAACGAGCAGTACTTC. This translates into CASSFKRNEQYF. Together with reference TRBV13 and TRBJ2-7, the CDR3 gives the full variable domain: AAGVIQSPRHLIKEKRETATLKCYPIPRHDTVYWYQQGPGQDPQFLISFYEKMQSDKGSIPDRFSAQQFSDYHSELNMSSLELGDSALYFCASSFKRNEQYFGPGTRLTVT.

The V call is TRBV30, the J call TRBJ2-3, with TRBD1 as a possible D gene (5 bases). Germline V CDR1 and CDR2: GTSNPN, SVGIG (reference sequence). The CDR3 runs 12 residues. V gave up 2 bases and J gave up 5 bases, with 8 bases separating them. The CDR3 here is CAWSRGRDTQYF. The CDR3 DNA reads as TGTGCCTGGAGTAGGGGAAGAGATACGCAGTATTTT.

In DNA, the CDR3 is TGTGCCAGCAGTGAAGCGGAACTGGGTAATGAAAAACTGTTTTTT. It encodes CASSEAELGNEKLFF. The V gene is TRBV6-1, the J gene TRBJ1-4; D gene ambiguous. The germline V gene has CDR1 MNHNS and CDR2 SASEGT. This CDR3 contains 15 residues. The V and J ends lost 0 bases and 4 bases respectively, with 9 bases between them.

Of note for this clone: Other DNA sequences in this sample translate to the same CDR3. The J gene is TRBJ2-7, the V gene TRBV15, with 10 bases fitting TRBD1. Germline lookup yields CDR1 LNHNV and CDR2 YYDKDF (reference sequence). The CDR3 covers 15 residues. The J segment lost 4 bases and the V segment lost 0 bases, leaving 3 bases of the junction unmatched. This CDR3 reads CATSRERQGAYEQYF. Here the CDR3 DNA reads TGTGCCACCAGCAGAGAAAGACAGGGGGCATACGAGCAGTACTTC.

The chain is built from TRBV5-1 and TRBJ1-1, with TRBD1 matching over 7 bases. The germline V gene encodes CDR1 SGHRS and CDR2 YFSETQ. Trimming at V came to 4 bases and at J to 0 bases, leaving 3 bases not matched to a gene. The length of the CDR3 is 14 residues. The CDR3 spells CASSRDSLNTEAFF. The CDR3 nucleotides read TGCGCCAGCAGCCGGGACAGCCTGAACACTGAAGCTTTCTTT.

The chain uses TRBV18 and TRBJ2-5; D could derive from TRBD1 or TRBD2 (5 bases each). The ends were cut back, 2 bases at V and 1 base at J, with 11 bases in the middle. The V gene's germline CDR1 is KGHSH and CDR2 LQKENI. The CDR3 consists of 15 residues. The CDR3 spells CASSPMGTVQETQYF. The CDR3 DNA sequence: TGTGCCAGCTCACCAATGGGGACGGTCCAAGAGACCCAGTACTTC.

This clone was recorded once. The junction and the germline gene differ at one end; a read error may be behind it. The sample holds other DNA sequences that translate to the same CDR3. The chain couples TRBV7-8 to TRBJ2-3, with a tentative D call TRBD1 (5 bases). The CDR3 is 13 amino acids. The germline gives CDR1 SGHVS, CDR2 FQNEAQ. The CDR3 DNA reads TGTGCCAGCAGCTTGGGGCGTCCAGATACACAGTATTTT. Its translation: CASSLGRPDTQYF.

J is TRBJ1-2 and V is TRBV14, with TRBD1 as a possible D gene (6 bases). The CDR3 runs to 15 residues. The germline V gene encodes CDR1 SGHDN and CDR2 FVKESK. V lost 0 bases, J lost 5 bases, and 13 bases lay in between. The CDR3 protein is CASSQDRTVGYGYTF. The CDR3 DNA sequence: TGTGCCAGCAGCCAAGACAGGACAGTTGGATATGGCTACACCTTC.

The CDR3 region is CASSLGAGAYEQYF. CDR3 in DNA: TGCGCCAGCAGCTTGGGGGCAGGGGCCTACGAGCAGTACTTC. The chain recombines TRBV5-1 with TRBJ2-7; perhaps TRBD1 as D (6 bases). The CDR3 loop spans 14 amino acids. The V gene's germline CDR1 is SGHRS and CDR2 YFSETQ. V was trimmed by 0 bases and J by 2 bases, leaving 9 bases between them.

The chain recombines TRBV4-1 with TRBJ1-4; TRBD1 is a possible D gene (5 bases). Looked up from germline, CDR1 is MGHRA and CDR2 is YSYEKL. The CDR3 runs 14 residues. V was trimmed by 10 bases and J by 9 bases, leaving 21 bases between them. The CDR3 sequence is CATMKTDGSKKLFF. The CDR3 region has the DNA TGCGCCACCATGAAGACAGACGGATCCAAAAAACTGTTTTTT.

V is TRBV28 and J is TRBJ1-2; 8 bases agree with TRBD1. This CDR3 has 15 residues. The trim removed 6 bases at V and 4 bases at J, leaving 10 bases unmatched. Germline V CDR1 and CDR2: MDHEN, SYDVKM. Here the CDR3 DNA reads TGTGCCAGCAGGGAAGGGCAGGGGGCTGGCTATGGCTACACCTTC. Its protein product is CASREGQGAGYGYTF.

The genes are TRBV18 and TRBJ2-3; weak D call: TRBD1 (6 bases). Germline V gene data show CDR1 as KGHSH and CDR2 as LQKENI. Trimming shortened V by 6 bases and J by 5 bases, and 15 bases separated the two germline ends. This CDR3 has 14 residues. The CDR3 sequence: CASSPIGGKDTQYF. The DNA of the CDR3 is TGTGCCAGCTCCCCTATAGGGGGAAAAGATACGCAGTATTTT.

This chain uses TRBV5-1 with TRBJ1-1; 10 nucleotides match TRBD1. The ends lost 4 bases at V and 3 bases at J; junction bases unmatched: 6. Germline CDR1 and CDR2: SGHRS and YFSETQ. The CDR3 length is 15 residues. The chain's CDR3 is CASSPPGTGDTEAFF. The CDR3 coding sequence is TGCGCCAGCAGCCCGCCCGGGACAGGGGACACTGAAGCTTTCTTT.

The chain combines TRBV28 with TRBJ2-7; no clear D gene. From germline, CDR1 is MDHEN and CDR2 SYDVKM. Trimming removed 5 bases at V and 6 bases at J, with 11 bases between. This CDR3 is 12 amino acids long. In DNA form, the CDR3 reads TGTGCCAGCAGTCCCGCGCGTCCCGAGCAGTACTTC. It translates to CASSPARPEQYF.

This sequence joins TRBV19 and TRBJ2-3, with D hard to call. With 3 bases removed from V and 7 bases from J, the gap between germline ends came to 11 bases. The CDR3 extends over 13 amino acids. CDR1 and CDR2 from the germline V gene are LNHDA and SQIVND (reference sequence). DNA for the CDR3: TGTGCCAGTAGTATCGTATCTCCGCATACGCAGTATTTT. Translating gives CASSIVSPHTQYF.

The chain joins TRBV28 to TRBJ1-2; TRBD1 might be the D (6 bases). The V end was cut by 0 bases, the J end by 6 bases, with 11 bases between. CDR3 size: 14 residues. Germline V CDR1 and CDR2: MDHEN, SYDVKM. DNA of the CDR3: TGTGCCAGCAGTTTATGGGCACAGGGCGATGGCTACACCTTC. Protein sequence: CASSLWAQGDGYTF.

This clone has just one count. The chain recombines TRBV5-1 with TRBJ2-2, with D maybe TRBD2 (6 bases). Trimming cost V 1 base and J 0 bases, with 13 bases left between them. Germline CDR1 is SGHRS and CDR2 is YFSETQ. The CDR3 length is 17 residues. CDR3 protein: CASSLFGGGPNTGELFF. The CDR3, as DNA: TGCGCCAGCAGCTTGTTCGGGGGAGGCCCGAACACCGGGGAGCTGTTTTTT.

V is TRBV2 and J is TRBJ2-3, with D maybe TRBD2 (7 bases). Trimming took off 10 bases at V and 0 bases at J, with 14 bases between the two ends. The CDR3 is 14 residues long. Germline-derived CDR1 and CDR2 are SNHLY and FYNNEI. CDR3 sequence: CATGGGSSTDTQYF. The CDR3 DNA follows: TGTGCCACCGGGGGCGGGAGTAGCACAGATACGCAGTATTTT.

The chain couples TRBV5-6 to TRBJ1-2; TRBD1 matches 9 bases. The J segment lost 3 bases and the V segment lost 1 base, leaving 7 bases of the junction unmatched. Germline loops: CDR1 SGHDT, CDR2 YYEEEE. This CDR3 is built from 16 residues. CDR3 residues: CASSLLRQGGDYGYTF. The CDR3 coding sequence is TGTGCCAGCAGCTTGTTGCGACAGGGGGGAGACTATGGCTACACCTTC.

The rearrangement joins TRBV11-2 to TRBJ1-4, with a possible D match to TRBD1 (5 bases). V was cut by 1 base and J by 2 bases, with 8 bases left in between. CDR3 length equals 15 residues. CDR1 and CDR2 (germline): SGHAT, FQNNGV. CDR3 protein: CASSLGRGTNEKLFF. The CDR3 nucleotides read TGTGCCAGCAGCTTAGGCCGGGGGACTAATGAAAAACTGTTTTTT.